This entry lists 8 T cell receptor beta chains sequenced from one sample in a study of T-cell reconstitution after alpha-beta-depleted transplantation in children. Unique molecular identifiers tagged the TCRbeta library. TCRdb re-analysed the PCR reads in MiXCR, keeping a single row per CDR3 protein. The sample holds over 150,000 distinct CDR3 sequences, about 7% seen once. The sequencing here drew on PBMCs, taken before TCRalphabeta/CD19-depleted stem cell transplant. The receptors come from a boy aged 2 to 10 with acute lymphoblastic leukemia, due to receive a stem cell transplant.

This clonotype showed up just a few times. The genes are TRBV7-6 and TRBJ2-2; D might be TRBD1 (6 bases). The germline CDR1 and CDR2 sequences are SGHVS and FNYEAQ. This CDR3 contains 14 residues. The V gene lost 5 bases and the J gene lost 8 bases, with 15 bases spanning the gap. The CDR3 region has the DNA TGTGCCAGCAGCATTGGACAGAGAATGGGGGAGCTGTTTTTT. It codes for CASSIGQRMGELFF.

J is TRBJ2-1 and V is TRBV13, with 10 bases fitting TRBD2. Germline V gene data show CDR1 as PRHDT and CDR2 as FYEKMQ (reference sequence). The CDR3 extends over 17 amino acids. Trimming removed 2 bases from V and 9 bases from J; junction bases left unmatched: 13. The CDR3 DNA reads TGTGCCAGCAGCTTAAGGCGAGCGGGAGGGCCGGCGGGTGAGCAGTTCTTC. This gives the protein CASSLRRAGGPAGEQFF.

This clonotype was recorded at least ten times. The chain has TRBV12-3 or TRBV12-4 and TRBJ2-5; 8 nucleotides align to TRBD2. The V segment lost 1 base and the J segment 5 bases; nucleotides outside the gene matches: 0. CDR3 length: 13 amino acids. The CDR3 spells CASSLVAGETQYF. The CDR3 DNA follows: TGTGCCAGCAGTTTAGTAGCGGGGGAGACCCAGTACTTC.

The table lists this clonotype with many counts. This rearrangement joins TRBV6-5 to TRBJ1-2, with TRBD1 matching 12 bases. CDR1 MNHEY and CDR2 SVGAGI come from the germline V gene. V trimming: 4 bases; J trimming: 6 bases; junction bases outside the gene matches: 6. The CDR3 consists of 15 residues. CDR3 sequence reads: CASSWTGTGGDGYTF. The CDR3 DNA is TGTGCCAGCAGTTGGACCGGGACAGGGGGCGATGGCTACACCTTC.

V usage is TRBV7-9 and J usage is TRBJ2-7; 9 bases match TRBD2. Germline CDR1 is SEHNR and CDR2 is FQNEAQ (reference sequence). CDR3 length: 15 amino acids. V gave up 10 bases and J gave up 8 bases; unmatched junction bases: 18. In nucleotides, the CDR3 is TGTGCCACCACCCTGTTTGGTAGCGGGGGAAGGAAGCAGTACTTC. It yields the protein CATTLFGSGGRKQYF.

This clonotype has ten or more counts. The chain recombines TRBV3-1 with TRBJ2-7; TRBD1 might be the D (6 bases). CDR3 length: 16 residues. CDR1 is LGHDT and CDR2 is YNNKEL in the germline V gene (reference sequence). V gave up 4 bases and J gave up 2 bases, with 18 bases separating them. Here the CDR3 reads CASSLLGGDTTYEQYF. The CDR3 DNA reads as TGTGCCAGCAGCCTCCTGGGTGGGGACACAACCTACGAGCAGTACTTC.

This clonotype was recorded at least ten times. The chain uses TRBV28 and TRBJ1-4; D is unresolved. Between the trimmed V and J ends, which lost 6 bases and 4 bases, there was a span of 15 bases. Germline V gives CDR1 MDHEN, CDR2 SYDVKM. The CDR3 is made up of 15 amino acids. The CDR3 coding sequence is TGTGCCAGCAGCTTAGCCCCCAGACTTAATGAAAAACTGTTTTTT. Protein sequence: CASSLAPRLNEKLFF.

The chain has TRBV6-7 and TRBJ2-3; 8 bases are shared with TRBD2. TRBV6-7 is classed as an ORF, of uncertain function. The length of the CDR3 is 17 residues. The CDR3 DNA is TGTGCTAGGTTTGTGGGCGGGGGGACCGGAGGCACAGATACGCAGTATTTT. Its protein is CARFVGGGTGGTDTQYF.